This TCR beta chain was retrieved from a study of blood T cell repertoires in COVID-19. Across the study: Sources were T cells, B-cell-depleted T cells, or PBMCs; the material itself was cDNA or gDNA.

The repertoire was sequenced with immunoSEQ multiplex PCR; TCRdb's copy has only in-frame clones and lacks some. The table includes tens of thousands of clones, 80% to 90% detected once. V shed 7 bases and J 2 bases; nucleotides not matched to a gene: 8. Per germline, CDR1 SGHRS and CDR2 YFSETQ. This CDR3 has 15 amino acids. This receptor was identified in a woman of 80 years or more with active or convalescent COVID-19. This rearrangement joins TRBV5-1 to TRBJ2-3, with TRBD1 identical over 9 bases. What was sequenced was peripheral blood. The CDR3 loop reads CASETGTGYTDTQYF. The CDR3, as DNA: TGCGCCAGCGAAACCGGGACAGGGTACACAGATACGCAGTATTTT.